Described below is a single T cell receptor (beta chain) sequence and its context. Its antigen is unidentified. Some clones are missing from TCRdb's copy, which holds only in-frame ones; the method was immunoSEQ multiplex PCR. The sample consists of tens of thousands of clones, 75% to 90% of them appearing once. The CDR3 sequence is 15 residues long. Germline loops: CDR1 SQVTM, CDR2 ANQGSEA. The germline V and J ends were trimmed by 6 bases and 1 base, with 18 bases remaining between them. This sample is drawn from a study of monozygotic twins with cystic fibrosis. Whole-study results and caveats: J usage was most co-twin-similar in 8 of 16 pairs, V in 13. Clonality was generally low (median around 0.009), higher in the most severe patients.

The V call is TRBV29-1, the J call TRBJ1-1; weak D call: TRBD1 (5 bases). Sequencing used blood. The sequence came from a girl aged 2-10 years with cystic fibrosis. Here the CDR3 DNA reads TGCAGCGTCCTTAGCCCGGGACGGTGGAACACTGAAGCTTTCTTT. It translates to CSVLSPGRWNTEAFF. The full variable domain, completed using reference TRBV29-1 and TRBJ1-1, is SAVISQKPSRDICQRGTSLTIQCQVDSQVTMMFWYRQQPGQSLTLIATANQGSEATYESGFVIDKFPISRPNLTFSTLTVSNMSPEDSSIYLCSVLSPGRWNTEAFFGQGTRLTVV.